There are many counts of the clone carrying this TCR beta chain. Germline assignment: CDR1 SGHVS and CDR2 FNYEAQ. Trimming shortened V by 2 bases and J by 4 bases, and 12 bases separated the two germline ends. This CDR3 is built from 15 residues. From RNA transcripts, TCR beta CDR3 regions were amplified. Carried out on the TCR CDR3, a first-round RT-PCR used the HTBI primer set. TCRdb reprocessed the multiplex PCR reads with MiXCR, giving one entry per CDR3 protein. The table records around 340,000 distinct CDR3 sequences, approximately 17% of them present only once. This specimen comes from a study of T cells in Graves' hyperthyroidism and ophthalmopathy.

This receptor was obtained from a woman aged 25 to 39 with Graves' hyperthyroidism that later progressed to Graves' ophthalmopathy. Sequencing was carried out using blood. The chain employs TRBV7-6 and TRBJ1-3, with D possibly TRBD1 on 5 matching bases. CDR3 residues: CASSLYGAGGNTIYF. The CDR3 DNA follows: TGTGCCAGCAGCTTATACGGGGCGGGAGGAAACACCATATATTTT.